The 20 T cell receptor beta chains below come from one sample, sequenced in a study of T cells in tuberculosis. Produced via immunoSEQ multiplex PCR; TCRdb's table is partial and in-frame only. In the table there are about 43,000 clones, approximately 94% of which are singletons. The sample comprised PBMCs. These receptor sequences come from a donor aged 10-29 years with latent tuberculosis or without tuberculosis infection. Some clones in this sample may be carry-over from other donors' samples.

This CDR3 reads CASRLKQGHYYEQYF. The CDR3 DNA follows: TGCGCCAGCAGGCTTAAACAGGGACACTACTACGAGCAGTACTTC. The chain has TRBV10-1 and TRBJ2-7, with a possible D match to TRBD1 (6 bases). Germline CDR1 and CDR2: WNHNN and SYGVQD (reference sequence). This CDR3 comprises 15 residues. V lost 6 bases to trimming and J lost 3 bases, with 18 bases between them.

This CDR3 reads CASSVHVRGGGNTPFF. CDR3 DNA: TGTGCCAGCAGCGTACACGTCCGAGGGGGCGGAAATACCCCGTTCTTC. The chain employs TRBV9 and TRBJ2-1, with 7 nucleotides matching TRBD1. Germline loops: CDR1 SGDLS, CDR2 YYNGEE. V trimming: 1 base; J trimming: 15 bases; junction bases outside the gene matches: 19. This CDR3 comprises 16 residues.

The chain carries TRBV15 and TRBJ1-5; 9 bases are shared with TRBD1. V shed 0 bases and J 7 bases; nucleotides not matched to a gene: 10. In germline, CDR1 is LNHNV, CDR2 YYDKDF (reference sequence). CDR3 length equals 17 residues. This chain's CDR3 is CATSRDSRTGVGQPQHF. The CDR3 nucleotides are TGTGCCACCAGCAGAGACTCTCGGACAGGGGTAGGACAGCCCCAGCATTTT.

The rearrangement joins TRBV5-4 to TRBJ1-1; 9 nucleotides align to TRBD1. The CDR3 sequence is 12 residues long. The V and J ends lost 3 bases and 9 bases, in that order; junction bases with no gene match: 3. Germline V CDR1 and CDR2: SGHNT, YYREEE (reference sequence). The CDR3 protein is CASSWDRVQAFF. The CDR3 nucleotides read TGTGCCAGCAGCTGGGACAGGGTTCAAGCTTTCTTT.

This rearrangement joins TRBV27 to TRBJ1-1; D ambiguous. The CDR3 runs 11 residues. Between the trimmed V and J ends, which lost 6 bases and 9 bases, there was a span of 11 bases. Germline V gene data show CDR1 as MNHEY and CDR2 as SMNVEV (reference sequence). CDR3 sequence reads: CASSRRWKAFF. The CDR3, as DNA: TGTGCCAGCAGCCGGAGATGGAAAGCTTTCTTT.

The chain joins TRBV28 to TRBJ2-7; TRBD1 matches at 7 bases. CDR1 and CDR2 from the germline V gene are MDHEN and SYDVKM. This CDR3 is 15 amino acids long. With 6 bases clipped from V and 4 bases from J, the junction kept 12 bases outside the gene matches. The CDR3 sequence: CASRRQGFGIYEQYF. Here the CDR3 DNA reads TGTGCCAGCAGGCGACAGGGTTTTGGGATATACGAGCAGTACTTC. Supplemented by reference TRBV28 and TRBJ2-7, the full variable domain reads DVKVTQSSRYLVKRTGEKVFLECVQDMDHENMFWYRQDPGLGLRLIYFSYDVKMKEKGDIPEGYSVSREKKERFSLILESASTNQTSMYLCASRRQGFGIYEQYFGPGTRLTVT.

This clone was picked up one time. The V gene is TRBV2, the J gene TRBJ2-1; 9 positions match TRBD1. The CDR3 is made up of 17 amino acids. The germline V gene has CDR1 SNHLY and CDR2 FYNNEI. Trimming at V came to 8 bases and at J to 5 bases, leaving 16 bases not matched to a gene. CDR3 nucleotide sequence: TGTGCCAGCCGAGGGACAGGGAAAAAATTAAAAGACAATGAGCAGTTCTTC. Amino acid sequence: CASRGTGKKLKDNEQFF. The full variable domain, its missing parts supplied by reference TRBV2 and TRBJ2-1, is EPEVTQTPSHQVTQMGQEVILRCVPISNHLYFYWYRQILGQKVEFLVSFYNNEISEKSEIFDDQFSVERPDGSNFTLKIRSTKLEDSAMYFCASRGTGKKLKDNEQFFGPGTRLTVL.

The CDR3 spells CAWTPFPGPTLVAEEKLFF. In nucleotides, the CDR3 is TGTGCCTGGACCCCATTTCCAGGGCCTACGCTCGTCGCGGAGGAAAAACTGTTTTTT. The chain recombines TRBV30 with TRBJ1-4; D is perhaps TRBD1 (5 bases). The CDR3 has 19 residues. Per germline, CDR1 GTSNPN and CDR2 SVGIG (reference sequence). V lost 4 bases to trimming and J lost 8 bases, with 32 bases between them. The entire variable domain, with the rest obtained from reference TRBV30 and TRBJ1-4, is as follows: SQTIHQWPATLVQPVGSPLSLECTVEGTSNPNLYWYRQAAGRGLQLLFYSVGIGQISSEVPQNLSASRPQDRQFILSSKKLLLSDSGFYLCAWTPFPGPTLVAEEKLFFGSGTQLSVL.

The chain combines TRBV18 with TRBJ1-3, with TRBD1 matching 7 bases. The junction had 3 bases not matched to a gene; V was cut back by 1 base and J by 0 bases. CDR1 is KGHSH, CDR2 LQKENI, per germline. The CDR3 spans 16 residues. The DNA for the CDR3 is TGTGCCAGCTCACCACTTGGGACAGACTCTGGAAACACCATATATTTT. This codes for CASSPLGTDSGNTIYF.

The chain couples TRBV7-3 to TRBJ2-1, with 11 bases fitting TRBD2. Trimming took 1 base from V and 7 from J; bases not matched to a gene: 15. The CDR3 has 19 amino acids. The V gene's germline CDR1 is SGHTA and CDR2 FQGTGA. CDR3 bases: TGTGCCAGCAGCTTAAAGGCAGTAATAGCGGGAGGGCCTGCGAATGAGCAGTTCTTC. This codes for CASSLKAVIAGGPANEQFF. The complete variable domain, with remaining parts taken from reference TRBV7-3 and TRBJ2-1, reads GAGVSQTPSNKVTEKGKYVELRCDPISGHTALYWYRQSLGQGPEFLIYFQGTGAADDSGLPNDRFFAVRPEGSVSTLKIQRTERGDSAVYLCASSLKAVIAGGPANEQFFGPGTRLTVL.

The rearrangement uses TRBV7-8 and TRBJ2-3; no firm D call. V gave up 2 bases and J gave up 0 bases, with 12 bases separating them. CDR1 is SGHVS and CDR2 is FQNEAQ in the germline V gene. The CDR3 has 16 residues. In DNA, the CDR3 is TGTGCCAGCAGCTTAATCTACGAAACTAGCACAGATACGCAGTATTTT. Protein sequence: CASSLIYETSTDTQYF.

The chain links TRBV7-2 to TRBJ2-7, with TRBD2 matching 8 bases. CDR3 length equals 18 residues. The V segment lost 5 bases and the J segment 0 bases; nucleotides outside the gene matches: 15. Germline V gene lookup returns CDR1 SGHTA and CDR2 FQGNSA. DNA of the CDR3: TGTGCCAGCAGCCCCTACGGCGGGAGGACTCTAAGCTCCTACGAGCAGTACTTC. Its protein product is CASSPYGGRTLSSYEQYF.

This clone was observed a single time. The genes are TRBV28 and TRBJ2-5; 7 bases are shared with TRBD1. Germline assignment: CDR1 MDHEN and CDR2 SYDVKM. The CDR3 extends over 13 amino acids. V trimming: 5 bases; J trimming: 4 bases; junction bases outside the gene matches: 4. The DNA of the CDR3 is TGTGCCAGCAGTCCCACAGGGGTAGAGACCCAGTACTTC. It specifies CASSPTGVETQYF.

The DNA for the CDR3 is TGTGCCAGCAGTTGGGGCACTAGCGGGAGTAGGTCGGGGGAGCAGTACTTC. It translates to CASSWGTSGSRSGEQYF. V is TRBV27 and J is TRBJ2-7, with TRBD2 identical over 11 bases. Germline trimming cut 4 bases from V and 7 bases from J; bases unmatched to any gene: 15. Germline V CDR1 and CDR2: MNHEY, SMNVEV (reference sequence). The CDR3 contains 17 residues.

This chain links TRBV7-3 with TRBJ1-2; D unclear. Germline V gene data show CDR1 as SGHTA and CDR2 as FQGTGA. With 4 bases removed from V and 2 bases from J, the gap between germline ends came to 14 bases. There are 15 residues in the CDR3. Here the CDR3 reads CASSSEGLLNYGYTF. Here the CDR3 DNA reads TGTGCCAGCAGCTCAGAGGGTTTATTAAACTATGGCTACACCTTC.

In DNA form, the CDR3 reads TGTGCCAGCAGCTCCTTATCCGGGATCTACAATGAGCAGTTCTTC. This sequence encodes CASSSLSGIYNEQFF. V gene TRBV7-6 combines with J gene TRBJ2-1; weak D call: TRBD2 (5 bases). V shed 4 bases and J shed 3 bases, with 13 bases lying between them. Looked up from germline, CDR1 is SGHVS and CDR2 is FNYEAQ. This CDR3 has 15 residues.

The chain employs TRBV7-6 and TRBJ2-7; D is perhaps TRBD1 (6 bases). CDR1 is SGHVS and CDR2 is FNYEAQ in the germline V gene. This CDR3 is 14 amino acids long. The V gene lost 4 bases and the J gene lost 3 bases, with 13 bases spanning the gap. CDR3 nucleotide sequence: TGTGCCAGCAGCTCTCAAACAGGGATCTACGAGCAGTACTTC. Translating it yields CASSSQTGIYEQYF. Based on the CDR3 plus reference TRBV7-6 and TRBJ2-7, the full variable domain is GAGVSQSPRYKVTKRGQDVALRCDPISGHVSLYWYRQALGQGPEFLTYFNYEAQQDKSGLPNDRFSAERPEGSISTLTIQRTEQRDSAMYRCASSSQTGIYEQYFGPGTRLTVT.

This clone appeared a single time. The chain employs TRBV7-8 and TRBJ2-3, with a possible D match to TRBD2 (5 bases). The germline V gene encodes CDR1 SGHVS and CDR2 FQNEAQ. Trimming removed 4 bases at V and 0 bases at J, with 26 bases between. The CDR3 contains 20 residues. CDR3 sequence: CASSSPSAKEARPSTDTQYF. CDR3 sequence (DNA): TGTGCCAGCAGCTCCCCGAGCGCAAAGGAGGCTCGACCTAGCACAGATACGCAGTATTTT.

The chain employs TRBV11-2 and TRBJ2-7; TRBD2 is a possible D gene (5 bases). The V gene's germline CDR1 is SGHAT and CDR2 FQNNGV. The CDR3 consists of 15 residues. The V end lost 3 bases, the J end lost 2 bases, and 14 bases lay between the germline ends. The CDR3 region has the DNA TGTGCCAGCAGCTTCATCGGACTCCGGACCTACGAGCAGTACTTC. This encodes CASSFIGLRTYEQYF.

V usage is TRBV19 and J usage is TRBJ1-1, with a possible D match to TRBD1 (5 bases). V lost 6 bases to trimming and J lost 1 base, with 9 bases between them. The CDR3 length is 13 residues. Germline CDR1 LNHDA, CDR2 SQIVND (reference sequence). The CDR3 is CASSRQKNTEAFF. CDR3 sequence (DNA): TGTGCCAGTAGCCGACAGAAGAACACTGAAGCTTTCTTT.